This T cell receptor beta chain was documented in a study of blood T cells in healthy people across ages. Study results and caveats: TCR beta diversity per million T cells fell roughly linearly with age.

A second PCR, run for roughly 7 to 12 cycles, used a sample-barcoded 5' primer plus a J-beta primer mix. Each cDNA molecule, via a template-switch adaptor with 12 random nucleotides, was tagged. One entry per CDR3 protein results from TCRdb running MiXCR on the 5' RACE reads. The sample yields approximately 350,000 distinct CDR3 sequences, roughly half seen once. CDR1 is LGHDT and CDR2 is YNNKEL in the germline V gene (reference sequence). Deletions cut 1 base from V and 0 bases from J, with 16 bases between. The CDR3 has 18 residues. Only a few counts were recorded for this clonotype. The antigen remains unidentified.

The chain uses TRBV3-1 and TRBJ2-4; no clear D. Sequenced input: blood. This clonotype originated in a man between 60 and 70 years old in good health. The CDR3 sequence is CASSQGAVPTIAKNIQYF. DNA of the CDR3: TGTGCCAGCAGCCAAGGCGCCGTGCCGACCATAGCCAAAAACATTCAGTACTTC.